This T cell receptor beta chain is drawn from a study of blood T cells in healthy people across ages. Then a second PCR, running roughly 7 to 11 cycles, was carried out with a sample-barcoded 5' primer and a J-beta primer mix. TCRdb analysed the 5' RACE reads with MiXCR anew, one entry per CDR3 protein. Here the sample spans 1.5 million to 2 million distinct CDR3 sequences, roughly 28% being singletons. Every sample yielded at least 6.5 million isolated PBMCs. This CDR3 is built from 12 residues. Trimming shortened V by 6 bases and J by 13 bases, and 17 bases separated the two germline ends. In germline, CDR1 is SEHNR, CDR2 FQNEAQ (reference sequence).

The chain couples TRBV7-9 to TRBJ2-3; D assignment may be TRBD1 or TRBD2 (5 bases each). The source material was blood. The receptor was isolated from a woman in her 30s in good health. The CDR3 DNA reads TGTGCCAGCAGTCTGGCCGGGGCTAAGGAGTATTTT. Its translation: CASSLAGAKEYF.